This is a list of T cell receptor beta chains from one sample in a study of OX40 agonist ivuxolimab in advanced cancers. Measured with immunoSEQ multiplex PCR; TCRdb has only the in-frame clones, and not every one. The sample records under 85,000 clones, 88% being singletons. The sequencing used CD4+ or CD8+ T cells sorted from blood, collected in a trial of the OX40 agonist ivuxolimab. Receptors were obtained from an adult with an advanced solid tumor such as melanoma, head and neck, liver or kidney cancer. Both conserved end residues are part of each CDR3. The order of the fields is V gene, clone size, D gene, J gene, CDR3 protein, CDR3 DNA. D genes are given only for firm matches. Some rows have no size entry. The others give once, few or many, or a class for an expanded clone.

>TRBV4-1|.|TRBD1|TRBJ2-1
CASSRVTGGLDNEQFF
TGCGCCAGCAGCCGAGTAACAGGGGGTCTGGACAATGAGCAGTTCTTC
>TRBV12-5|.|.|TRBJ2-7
CASGLRPVSYEQYF
TGTGCTAGTGGTTTGCGGCCAGTCTCCTACGAGCAGTACTTC
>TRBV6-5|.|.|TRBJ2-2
CASSYEPHLNTGELFF
TGTGCCAGCAGTTACGAACCCCATCTAAACACCGGGGAGCTGTTTTTT
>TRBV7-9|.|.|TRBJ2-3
CASSGLRVLTDTQYF
TGTGCCAGCAGCGGCCTTCGAGTCCTCACAGATACGCAGTATTTT
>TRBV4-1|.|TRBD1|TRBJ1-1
CASSQERGREAFF
TGCGCCAGCAGCCAAGAGAGGGGGCGCGAAGCTTTCTTT
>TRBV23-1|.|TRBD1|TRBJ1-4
CASSQIMGQVNEKLFF
TGCGCCAGCAGTCAAATAATGGGACAGGTTAATGAAAAACTGTTTTTT
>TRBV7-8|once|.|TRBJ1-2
CASSLGPPSTSGYTF
TGTGCCAGCAGCTTAGGGCCCCCCTCTACCTCGGGCTACACCTTC
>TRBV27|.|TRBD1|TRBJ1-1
CASSLSDRANTEAFF
TGTGCCAGCAGTTTATCGGACAGGGCTAACACTGAAGCTTTCTTT
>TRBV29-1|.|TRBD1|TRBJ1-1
CSVSGQVPTEAFF
TGCAGCGTTTCGGGACAGGTACCGACTGAAGCTTTCTTT
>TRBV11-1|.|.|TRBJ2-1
CASSPTGGTVNNEQFF
TGTGCCAGCAGCCCCACCGGCGGTACAGTAAACAATGAGCAGTTCTTC
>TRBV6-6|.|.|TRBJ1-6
CASSTGTVNNSPLHF
TGTGCCAGCAGTACCGGGACCGTTAATAATTCACCCCTCCACTTT
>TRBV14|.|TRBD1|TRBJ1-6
CASSQRQGVGGSPLHF
TGTGCCAGCAGCCAAAGACAGGGGGTGGGAGGATCACCCCTCCACTTT
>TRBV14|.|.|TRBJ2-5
CASSQQTGFLTIETQYF
TGTGCCAGCAGCCAACAAACAGGGTTTCTGACTATAGAGACCCAGTACTTC
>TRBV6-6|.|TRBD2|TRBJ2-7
CASSRTGLNYEQYF
TGTGCCAGCAGTCGGACGGGACTAAACTACGAGCAGTACTTC
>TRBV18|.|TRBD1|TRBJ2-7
CASSPQTGGRYEQYF
TGTGCCAGCTCGCCTCAGACAGGGGGCCGATACGAGCAGTACTTC
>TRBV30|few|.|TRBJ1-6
CAWSWQSNSPLHF
TGTGCCTGGTCATGGCAGAGTAATTCACCCCTCCACTTT
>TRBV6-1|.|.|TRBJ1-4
CASSEVGIGNEKLFF
TGTGCCAGCAGTGAAGTTGGGATAGGGAATGAAAAACTGTTTTTT
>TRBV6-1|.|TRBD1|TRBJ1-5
CASSEAPSAGTGRQPQHF
TGTGCCAGCAGTGAAGCACCCAGTGCGGGGACAGGGAGACAGCCCCAGCATTTT
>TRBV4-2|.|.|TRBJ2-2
CASSQEQGNTGELFF
TGTGCCAGCAGCCAAGAGCAGGGTAACACCGGGGAGCTGTTTTTT
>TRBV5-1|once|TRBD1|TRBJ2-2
CASSPQGDTGELFF
TGCGCCAGCAGCCCCCAGGGGGACACCGGGGAGCTGTTTTTT
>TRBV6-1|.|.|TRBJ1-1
CASSAYSSTEAFF
TGTGCCAGCAGTGCATATAGTTCCACTGAAGCTTTCTTT
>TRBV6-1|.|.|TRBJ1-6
CASSAELTEVSWRNSPLHF
TGTGCCAGCAGTGCGGAATTAACGGAGGTGTCCTGGAGGAATTCACCCCTCCACTTT
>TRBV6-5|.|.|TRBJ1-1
CGTRGNTEAFF
TGTGGGACAAGGGGGAACACTGAAGCTTTCTTT
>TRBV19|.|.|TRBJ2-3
CASCRQVGDTQYF
TGTGCCAGTTGTAGACAGGTAGGAGATACGCAGTATTTT
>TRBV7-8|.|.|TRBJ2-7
CASSYGTSHEQYF
TGTGCCAGCAGCTATGGGACTTCACACGAGCAGTACTTC
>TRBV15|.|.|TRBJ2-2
CATSRGRPGELFF
TGTGCCACCAGCAGAGGAAGGCCCGGGGAGCTGTTTTTT
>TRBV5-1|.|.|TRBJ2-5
CASSQGLGFKETQYF
TGCGCCAGCAGCCAGGGATTAGGGTTTAAAGAGACCCAGTACTTC
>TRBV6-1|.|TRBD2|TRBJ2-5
CASSTSGKETQYF
TGTGCCAGCAGTACTAGCGGGAAAGAGACCCAGTACTTC
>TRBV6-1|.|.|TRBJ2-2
CASGLSGGELFF
TGTGCCAGCGGGTTGTCTGGCGGGGAGCTGTTTTTT
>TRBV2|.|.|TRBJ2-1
CASSLFDEQFF
TGTGCCAGCTCCCTTTTTGATGAGCAGTTCTTC
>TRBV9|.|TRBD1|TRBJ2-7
CASSFSSGTEFYEQYF
TGTGCCAGCAGCTTTTCATCCGGGACAGAGTTCTACGAGCAGTACTTC
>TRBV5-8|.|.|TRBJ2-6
CASSLYGAGANVLTF
TGTGCCAGCAGCTTGTACGGGGCTGGGGCCAACGTCCTGACTTTC
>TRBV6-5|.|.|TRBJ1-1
CASRRGTTEAFF
TGTGCCAGCAGAAGGGGGACAACCGAAGCTTTCTTT
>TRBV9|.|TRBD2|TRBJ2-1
CASSVDGTSLQFF
TGTGCCAGCAGCGTAGATGGGACTAGCCTGCAGTTCTTC
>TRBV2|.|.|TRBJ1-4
CASSYLNEKLFF
TGTGCCAGCAGTTATCTAAATGAAAAACTGTTTTTT
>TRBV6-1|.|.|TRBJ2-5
CASSEALFSEHF
TGTGCCAGCAGTGAAGCGCTCTTTAGCGAGCACTTC
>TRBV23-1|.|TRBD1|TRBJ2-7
CASISRRQGRYEQYF
TGCGCCAGCATCTCACGGAGACAGGGGCGCTACGAGCAGTACTTC
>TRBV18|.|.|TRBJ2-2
CASSREMTTTTGELFF
TGTGCCAGCTCTCGAGAGATGACAACCACGACCGGGGAGCTGTTTTTT
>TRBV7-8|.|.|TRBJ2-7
CASSLDLGDEQYF
TGTGCCAGCAGCTTGGACTTAGGAGACGAGCAGTACTTC
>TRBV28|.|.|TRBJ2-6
CASSLWGSSGANVLTF
TGTGCCAGCAGTTTATGGGGAAGCTCTGGGGCCAACGTCCTGACTTTC
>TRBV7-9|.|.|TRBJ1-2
CASSLETGPYGYTF
TGTGCCAGCAGCTTAGAGACAGGACCCTATGGCTACACCTTC
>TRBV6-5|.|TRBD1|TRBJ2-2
CASRPSGGFGELFF
TGTGCCAGCAGGCCTTCAGGGGGTTTCGGGGAGCTGTTTTTT
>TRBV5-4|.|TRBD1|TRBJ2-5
CASSPYRGETQYF
TGTGCCAGCAGCCCGTACAGGGGTGAGACCCAGTACTTC
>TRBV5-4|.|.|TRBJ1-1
CASSPRDGGLEAFF
TGTGCCAGCAGCCCTCGGGACGGAGGACTTGAAGCTTTCTTT
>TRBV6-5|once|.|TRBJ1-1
CASSSRWRGAEAFF
TGTGCCAGCAGTTCCCGGTGGAGGGGGGCTGAAGCTTTCTTT
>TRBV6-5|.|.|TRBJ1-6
CASSTTQDSPLHF
TGTGCCAGCAGTACGACTCAAGATTCACCCCTCCACTTT
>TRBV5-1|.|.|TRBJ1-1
CASSLTLNTEAFF
TGCGCCAGCAGCCTTACACTGAACACTGAAGCTTTCTTT
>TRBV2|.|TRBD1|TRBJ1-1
CASKKGQAENTEAFF
TGTGCCAGCAAAAAGGGACAGGCCGAGAACACTGAAGCTTTCTTT
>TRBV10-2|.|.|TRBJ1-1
CASSPNQEREAFF
TGCGCCAGCAGTCCCAATCAGGAGCGGGAAGCTTTCTTT
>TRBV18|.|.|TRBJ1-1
CASSAGGDTEAFF
TGTGCCAGCTCTGCCGGGGGGGACACTGAAGCTTTCTTT